This TCR beta chain was identified during a study of blood T cell repertoires in COVID-19. Study in general: The origin of the acute and convalescent COVID-19 samples was the United States, Italy and Spain. T cells, B-cell-depleted T cells, or PBMCs supplied cDNA or gDNA.

V was shortened by 6 bases and J by 3 bases, with 12 bases between the two germline ends. Germline lookup yields CDR1 SNHLY and CDR2 FYNNEI. The CDR3 totals 13 residues. In the original workflow: Amplification with reference gene primers provided the estimates of nucleated cell counts. The protocol was immunoSEQ multiplex PCR, while the TCRdb copy is restricted to in-frame clones and leaves out a portion. V and J calls and clone size are those listed in that table; D and trimming were worked out from the DNA. The data hold tens of thousands of clones, with 85% to 90% observed a single time. The chain has TRBV2 and TRBJ2-7; D might be TRBD1 (6 bases). The receptor comes from a man in his 70s with acute or convalescent COVID-19. The sequencing sample was made of peripheral blood. The DNA for the CDR3 is TGTGCCAGCAGGTACAGGGAGAACTACGAGCAGTACTTC. Its protein product is CASRYRENYEQYF. Using reference TRBV2 and TRBJ2-7 for the parts outside the CDR3, the full variable domain is EPEVTQTPSHQVTQMGQEVILRCVPISNHLYFYWYRQILGQKVEFLVSFYNNEISEKSEIFDDQFSVERPDGSNFTLKIRSTKLEDSAMYFCASRYRENYEQYFGPGTRLTVT.